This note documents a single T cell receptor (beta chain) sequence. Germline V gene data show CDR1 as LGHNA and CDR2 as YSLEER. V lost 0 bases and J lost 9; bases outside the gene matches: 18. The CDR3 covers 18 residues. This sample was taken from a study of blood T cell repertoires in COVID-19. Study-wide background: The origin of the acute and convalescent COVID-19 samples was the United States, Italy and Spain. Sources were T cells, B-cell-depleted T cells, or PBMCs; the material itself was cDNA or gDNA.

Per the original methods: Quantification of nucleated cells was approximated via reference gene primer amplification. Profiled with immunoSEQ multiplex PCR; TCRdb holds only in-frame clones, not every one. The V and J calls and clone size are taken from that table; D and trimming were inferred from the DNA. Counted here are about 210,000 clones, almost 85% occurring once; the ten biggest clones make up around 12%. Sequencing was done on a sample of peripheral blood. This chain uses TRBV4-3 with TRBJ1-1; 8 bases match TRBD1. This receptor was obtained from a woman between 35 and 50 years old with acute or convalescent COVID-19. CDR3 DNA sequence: TGCGCCAGCAGCCAAGATACCCCCGACAGGGGCCAATCCCTAAAAGCTTTCTTT. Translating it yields CASSQDTPDRGQSLKAFF.